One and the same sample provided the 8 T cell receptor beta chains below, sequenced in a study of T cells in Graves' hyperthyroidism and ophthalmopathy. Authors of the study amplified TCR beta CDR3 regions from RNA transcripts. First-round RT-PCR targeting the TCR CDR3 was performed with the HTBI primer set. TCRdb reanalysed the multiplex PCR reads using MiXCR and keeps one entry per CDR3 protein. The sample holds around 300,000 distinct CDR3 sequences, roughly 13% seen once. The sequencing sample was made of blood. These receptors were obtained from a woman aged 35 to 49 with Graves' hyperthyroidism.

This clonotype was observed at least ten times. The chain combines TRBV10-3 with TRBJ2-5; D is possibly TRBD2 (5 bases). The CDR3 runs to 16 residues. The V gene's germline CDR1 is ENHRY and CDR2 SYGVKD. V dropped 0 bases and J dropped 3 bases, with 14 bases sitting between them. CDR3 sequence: CAISESFGVEEETQYF. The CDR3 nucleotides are TGTGCCATCAGTGAGTCATTTGGAGTGGAGGAAGAGACCCAGTACTTC.

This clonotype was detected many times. CDR3 in DNA: TGTGCCAGCAGCTTGGGGGCAGGGGTGAGGGACGAGCAGTACTTC. This sequence encodes CASSLGAGVRDEQYF. The V and J genes are TRBV5-6 and TRBJ2-7; TRBD1 is a possible D gene (6 bases). The germline V gene encodes CDR1 SGHDT and CDR2 YYEEEE. The V end was cut by 0 bases, the J end by 5 bases, with 15 bases between. CDR3 size: 15 residues.

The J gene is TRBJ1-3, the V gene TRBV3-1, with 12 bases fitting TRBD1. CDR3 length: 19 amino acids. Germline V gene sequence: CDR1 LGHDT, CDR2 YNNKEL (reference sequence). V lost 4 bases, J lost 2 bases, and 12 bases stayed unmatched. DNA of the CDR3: TGTGCCAGCAGCCGTGGGACAGGGGGCGAATTGGGTCCTGGAAACACCATATATTTT. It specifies CASSRGTGGELGPGNTIYF.

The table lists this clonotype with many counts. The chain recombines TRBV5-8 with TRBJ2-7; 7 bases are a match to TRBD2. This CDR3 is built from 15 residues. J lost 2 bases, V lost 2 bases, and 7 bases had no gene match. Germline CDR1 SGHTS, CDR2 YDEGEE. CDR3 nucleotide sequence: TGTGCCAGCAGCTTTTATGCTAGCGGAGCCTACGAGCAGTACTTC. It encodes CASSFYASGAYEQYF.

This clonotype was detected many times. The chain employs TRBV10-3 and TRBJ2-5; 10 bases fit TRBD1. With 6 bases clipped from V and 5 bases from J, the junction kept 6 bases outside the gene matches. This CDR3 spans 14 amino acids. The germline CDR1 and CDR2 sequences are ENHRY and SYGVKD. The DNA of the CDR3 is TGTGCCATCAGCCCCGGACAGGGGGGGGAGACCCAGTACTTC. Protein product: CAISPGQGGETQYF.

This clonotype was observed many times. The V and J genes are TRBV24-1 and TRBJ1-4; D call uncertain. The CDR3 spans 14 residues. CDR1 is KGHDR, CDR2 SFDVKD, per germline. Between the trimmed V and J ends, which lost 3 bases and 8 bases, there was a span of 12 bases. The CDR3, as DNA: TGTGCCACCAGTGATCCCGCGGGTAGCGAAAAACTGTTTTTT. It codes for CATSDPAGSEKLFF.

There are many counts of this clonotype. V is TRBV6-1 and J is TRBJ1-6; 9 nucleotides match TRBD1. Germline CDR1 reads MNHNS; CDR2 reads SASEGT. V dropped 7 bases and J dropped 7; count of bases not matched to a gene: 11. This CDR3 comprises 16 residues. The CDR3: CASTYDPTGGNSPLHF. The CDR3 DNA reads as TGTGCCAGCACCTACGACCCGACAGGGGGGAATTCACCCCTCCACTTT.

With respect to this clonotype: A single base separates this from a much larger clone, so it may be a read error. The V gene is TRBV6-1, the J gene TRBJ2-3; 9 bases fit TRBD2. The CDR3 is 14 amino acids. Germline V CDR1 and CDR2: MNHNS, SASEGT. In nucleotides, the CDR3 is TGTGCCGGCAGTGTAGCGGGGGGCACAGATACGCAGTATTTT. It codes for CAGSVAGGTDTQYF.